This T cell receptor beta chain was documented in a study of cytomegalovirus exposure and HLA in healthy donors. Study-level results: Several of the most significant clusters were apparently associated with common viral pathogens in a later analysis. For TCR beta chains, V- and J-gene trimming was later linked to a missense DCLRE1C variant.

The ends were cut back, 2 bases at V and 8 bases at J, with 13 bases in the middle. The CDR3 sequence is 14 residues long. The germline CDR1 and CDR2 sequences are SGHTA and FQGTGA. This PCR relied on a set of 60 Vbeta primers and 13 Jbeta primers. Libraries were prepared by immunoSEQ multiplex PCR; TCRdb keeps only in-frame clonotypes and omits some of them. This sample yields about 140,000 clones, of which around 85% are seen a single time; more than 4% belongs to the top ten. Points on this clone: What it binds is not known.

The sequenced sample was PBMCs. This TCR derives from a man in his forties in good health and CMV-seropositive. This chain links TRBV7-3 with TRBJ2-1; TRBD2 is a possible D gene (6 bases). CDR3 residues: CASSLSGGVDEQFF. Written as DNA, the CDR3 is TGTGCCAGCAGCTTATCTGGAGGGGTTGATGAGCAGTTCTTC.